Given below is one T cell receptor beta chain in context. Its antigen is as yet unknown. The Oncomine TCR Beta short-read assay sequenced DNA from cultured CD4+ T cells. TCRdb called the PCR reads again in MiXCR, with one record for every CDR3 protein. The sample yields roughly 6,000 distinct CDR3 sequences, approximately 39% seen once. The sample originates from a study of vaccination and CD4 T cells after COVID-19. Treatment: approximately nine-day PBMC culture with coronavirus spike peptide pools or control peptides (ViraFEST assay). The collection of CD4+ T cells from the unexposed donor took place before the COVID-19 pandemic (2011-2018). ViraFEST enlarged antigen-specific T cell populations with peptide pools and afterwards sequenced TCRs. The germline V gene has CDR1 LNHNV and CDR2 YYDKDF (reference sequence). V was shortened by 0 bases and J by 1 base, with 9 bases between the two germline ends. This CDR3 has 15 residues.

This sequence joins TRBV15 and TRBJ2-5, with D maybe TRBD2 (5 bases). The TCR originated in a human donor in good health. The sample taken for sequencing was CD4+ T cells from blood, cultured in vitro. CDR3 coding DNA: TGTGCCACCAGCAGAGATCCGGGATTCCAAGAGACCCAGTACTTC. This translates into CATSRDPGFQETQYF.